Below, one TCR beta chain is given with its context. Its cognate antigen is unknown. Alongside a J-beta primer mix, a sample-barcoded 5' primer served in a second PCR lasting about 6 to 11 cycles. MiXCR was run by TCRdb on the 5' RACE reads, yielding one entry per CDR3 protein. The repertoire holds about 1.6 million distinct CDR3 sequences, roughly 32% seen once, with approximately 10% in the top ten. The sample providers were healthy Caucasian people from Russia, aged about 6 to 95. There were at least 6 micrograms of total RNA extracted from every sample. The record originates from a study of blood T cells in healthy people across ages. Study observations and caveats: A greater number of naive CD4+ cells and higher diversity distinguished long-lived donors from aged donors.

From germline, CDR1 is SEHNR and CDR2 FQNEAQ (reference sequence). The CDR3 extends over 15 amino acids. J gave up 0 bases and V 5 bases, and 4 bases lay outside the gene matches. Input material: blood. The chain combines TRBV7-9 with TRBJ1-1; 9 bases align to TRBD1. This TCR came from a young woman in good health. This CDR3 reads CASSIDRGMNTEAFF. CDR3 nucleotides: TGTGCCAGCAGCATCGACAGGGGGATGAACACTGAAGCTTTCTTT.